This TCR beta chain was recorded in a study of identical twins. Study-wide points: Insertions ran lower in abundant cord blood beta clonotypes, though not in memory repertoires. Out-of-frame TCR alpha sharing observed in monozygotic twins exceeded model estimates. An excess of low generation probability was shown by twin-shared out-of-frame alpha sequences.

TCRdb re-called the 5' RACE reads through MiXCR, storing one row per CDR3 protein. The data show 690,000 or so distinct CDR3 sequences, over 5% seen once. Concerning this clonotype itself: Antigen unknown.

The source material was naive T cells sorted from blood. This clonotype was sampled from a man between 18 and 35 years old in good health.

For the CDR3, the DNA is TGTGCCAGCAGTTTGGGGTTCTTTGAGCCCCAGCATTTT. Translation: CASSLGFFEPQHF. The V call is TRBV12-3 or TRBV12-4, the J call TRBJ1-5; no reliable D call. The CDR3 spans 13 residues. V shed 3 bases and J shed 8 bases, with 11 bases lying between them.